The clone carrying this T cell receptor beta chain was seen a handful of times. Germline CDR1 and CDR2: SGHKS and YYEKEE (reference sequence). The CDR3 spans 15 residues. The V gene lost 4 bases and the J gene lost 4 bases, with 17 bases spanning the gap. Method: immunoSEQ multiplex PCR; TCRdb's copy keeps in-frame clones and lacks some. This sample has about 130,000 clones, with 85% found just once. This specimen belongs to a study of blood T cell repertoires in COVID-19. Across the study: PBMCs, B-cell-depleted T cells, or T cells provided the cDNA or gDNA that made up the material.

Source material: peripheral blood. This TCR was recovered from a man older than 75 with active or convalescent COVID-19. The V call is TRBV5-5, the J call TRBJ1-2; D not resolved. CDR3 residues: CASSPDMFPFYGYTF. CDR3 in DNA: TGTGCCAGCAGCCCCGACATGTTTCCATTCTATGGCTACACCTTC.